These 10 T cell receptor beta chains share one sample of origin, sequenced in a study of T cell repertoires in cytomegalovirus infection. In TCRdb, the reads were re-called with MiXCR into one record per CDR3 protein. Of around 740,000 distinct CDR3 sequences listed, less than 40% were seen once; the top ten hold roughly 2.9%. Sequencing was done on a sample of PBMCs. These receptors all stem from a human donor in good health (CMV status not recorded). Some clones in this sample may be carry-over from other donors' samples.

This clonotype came up a few times. The chain couples TRBV28 to TRBJ2-5, with unresolved D. V lost 1 base and J 5 bases, leaving 5 bases between the germline ends. The CDR3 is 12 amino acids. Germline V gene lookup returns CDR1 MDHEN and CDR2 SYDVKM. CDR3 region: CASSLSSETQYF. CDR3 sequence (DNA): TGTGCCAGCAGTTTATCTTCGGAGACCCAGTACTTC.

This clonotype was detected many times. V usage is TRBV7-2 and J usage is TRBJ2-7; D gene unclear. V was shortened by 1 base and J by 5 bases, with 6 bases between the two germline ends. CDR1 and CDR2 (germline): SGHTA, FQGNSA. The CDR3 has 12 residues. The CDR3 loop is CASSLDLHEQYF. Here the CDR3 DNA reads TGTGCCAGCAGCTTAGATCTTCACGAGCAGTACTTC. Drawing the rest from reference TRBV7-2 and TRBJ2-7, the complete variable domain is GAGVSQSPSNKVTEKGKDVELRCDPISGHTALYWYRQSLGQGLEFLIYFQGNSAPDKSGLPSDRFSAERTGGSVSTLTIQRTQQEDSAVYLCASSLDLHEQYFGPGTRLTVT.

Concerning this clonotype: A much more abundant neighbour one base away suggests this may be a read error. The chain combines TRBV7-8 with TRBJ2-1; the D is unclear. Germline assignment: CDR1 SGHVS and CDR2 FQNEAQ. The CDR3 runs to 12 residues. The DNA for the CDR3 is TGTGCCAGCAGCTCCCTCACCAATGAGCATTTCTTC. Its protein is CASSSLTNEHFF.

This clonotype was found many times. The V gene is TRBV12-3 or TRBV12-4, the J gene TRBJ2-7; a weak D match, TRBD1 (6 bases). The CDR3 length is 15 residues. Deletions cut 4 bases from V and 4 bases from J, with 17 bases between. CDR3 sequence reads: CASSSQRGNVYEQYF. The CDR3 nucleotides are TGTGCCAGCAGTTCCCAAAGGGGGAATGTTTACGAGCAGTACTTC.

The genes are TRBV25-1 and TRBJ1-2; 7 bases match TRBD1. The CDR3 is 13 amino acids. The ends lost 4 bases at V and 8 bases at J; junction bases unmatched: 7. Germline V gene data show CDR1 as MGHDK and CDR2 as SYGVNS. This CDR3 is CASSARQGQGYTF. As DNA, the CDR3 is TGTGCCAGCAGTGCCCGACAGGGTCAAGGCTACACCTTC.

The CDR3 sequence is CSAPGLAEETQYF. CDR3 in DNA: TGCAGTGCTCCGGGACTAGCGGAAGAGACCCAGTACTTC. V usage is TRBV20-1 and J usage is TRBJ2-5, with 11 bases fitting TRBD2. Germline V lookup: CDR1 DFQATT, CDR2 SNEGSKA (reference sequence). V trimming: 5 bases; J trimming: 3 bases; junction bases outside the gene matches: 2. The CDR3 has 13 amino acids.

The chain recombines TRBV6-1 with TRBJ1-5, with 7 bases identical to TRBD1. This CDR3 comprises 17 residues. CDR1 and CDR2 from the germline V gene are MNHNS and SASEGT. The ends lost 4 bases at V and 0 bases at J; junction bases unmatched: 9. The CDR3 sequence is CASSGRTGYHSNQPQHF. Written as DNA, the CDR3 is TGTGCCAGCAGTGGCCGGACAGGCTACCATAGCAATCAGCCCCAGCATTTT.

This clonotype was seen only a few times. The chain combines TRBV20-1 with TRBJ2-5, with 10 bases lining up with TRBD2. The CDR3 consists of 15 residues. Per the germline V gene, CDR1 is DFQATT and CDR2 is SNEGSKA (reference sequence). V shed 1 base and J 5 bases; nucleotides not matched to a gene: 7. This CDR3 reads CSARAKRGGPETQYF. In DNA form, the CDR3 reads TGCAGTGCTAGAGCGAAGCGGGGGGGCCCGGAGACCCAGTACTTC.

The gene calls are TRBV10-3 and TRBJ2-3, with TRBD2 identical over 14 bases. Germline V gives CDR1 ENHRY, CDR2 SYGVKD. The junction had 5 bases not matched to a gene; V was cut back by 6 bases and J by 0 bases. This CDR3 has 17 amino acids. The CDR3 region has the DNA TGTGCCATCAGGGGGACTAGCGGGGGTTCTAGCACAGATACGCAGTATTTT. It translates to CAIRGTSGGSSTDTQYF.

The genes are TRBV19 and TRBJ2-1; the match to TRBD2 covers 10 bases. The CDR3 is 13 residues long. With V trimmed by 5 bases and J by 11 bases, 6 bases remained unmatched. The germline V gene encodes CDR1 LNHDA and CDR2 SQIVND (reference sequence). Here the CDR3 DNA reads TGTGCCAGTAGTCCTGGACTAGCGGTCCAGCAGTTCTTC. Translated: CASSPGLAVQQFF.